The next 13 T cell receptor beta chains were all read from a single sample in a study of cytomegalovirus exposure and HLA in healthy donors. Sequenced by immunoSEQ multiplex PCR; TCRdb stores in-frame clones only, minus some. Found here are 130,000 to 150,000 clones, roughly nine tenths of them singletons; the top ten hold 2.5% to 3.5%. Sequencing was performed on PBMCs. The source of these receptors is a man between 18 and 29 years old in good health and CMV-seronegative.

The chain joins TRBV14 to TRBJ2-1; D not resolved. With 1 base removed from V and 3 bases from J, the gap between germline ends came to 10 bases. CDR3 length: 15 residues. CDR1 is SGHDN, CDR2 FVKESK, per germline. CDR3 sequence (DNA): TGTGCCAGCAGCCAAGCCCCCGCTAGCTACAATGAGCAGTTCTTC. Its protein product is CASSQAPASYNEQFF.

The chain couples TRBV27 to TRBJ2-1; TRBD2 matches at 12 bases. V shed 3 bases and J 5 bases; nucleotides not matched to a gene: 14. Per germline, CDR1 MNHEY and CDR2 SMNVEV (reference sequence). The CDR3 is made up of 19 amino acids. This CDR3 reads CASSLWSASGREVNNEQFF. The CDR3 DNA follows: TGTGCCAGCAGTTTGTGGTCGGCTAGCGGGAGGGAGGTGAACAATGAGCAGTTCTTC.

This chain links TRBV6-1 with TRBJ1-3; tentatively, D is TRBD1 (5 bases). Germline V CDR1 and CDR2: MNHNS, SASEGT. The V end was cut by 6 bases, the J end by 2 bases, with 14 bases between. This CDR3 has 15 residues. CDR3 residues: CASSPRQYPGNTIYF. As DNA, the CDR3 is TGTGCCAGCAGCCCCCGACAGTACCCTGGAAACACCATATATTTT.

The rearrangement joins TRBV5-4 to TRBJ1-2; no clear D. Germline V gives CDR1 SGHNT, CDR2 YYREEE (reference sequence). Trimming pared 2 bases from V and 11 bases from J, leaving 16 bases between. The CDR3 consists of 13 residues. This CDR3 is CASSLQQPNRYTF. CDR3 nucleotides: TGTGCCAGCAGCTTACAGCAACCCAATAGGTACACCTTC. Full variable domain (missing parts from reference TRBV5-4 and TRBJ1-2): ETGVTQSPTHLIKTRGQQVTLRCSSQSGHNTVSWYQQALGQGPQFIFQYYREEENGRGNFPPRFSGLQFPNYSSELNVNALELDDSALYLCASSLQQPNRYTFGSGTRLTVV.

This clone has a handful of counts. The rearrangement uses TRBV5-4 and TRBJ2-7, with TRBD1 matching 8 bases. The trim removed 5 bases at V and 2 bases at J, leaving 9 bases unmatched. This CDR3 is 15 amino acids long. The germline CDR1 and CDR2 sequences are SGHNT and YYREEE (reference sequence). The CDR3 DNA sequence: TGTGCCAGCAGACCTGGGACAGGCGGTACCTACGAGCAGTACTTC. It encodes CASRPGTGGTYEQYF.

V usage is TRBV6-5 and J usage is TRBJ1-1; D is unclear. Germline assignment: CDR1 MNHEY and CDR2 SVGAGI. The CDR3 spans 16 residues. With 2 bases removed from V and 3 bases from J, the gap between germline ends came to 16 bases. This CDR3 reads CASSYTASAADTEAFF. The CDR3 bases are TGTGCCAGCAGTTACACCGCGTCCGCCGCGGACACTGAAGCTTTCTTT.

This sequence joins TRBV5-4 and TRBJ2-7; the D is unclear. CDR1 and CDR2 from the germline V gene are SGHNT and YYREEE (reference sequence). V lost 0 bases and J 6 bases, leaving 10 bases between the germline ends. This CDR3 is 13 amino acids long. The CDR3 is CASSLDPTREQYF. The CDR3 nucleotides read TGTGCCAGCAGCTTGGACCCCACTCGCGAGCAGTACTTC. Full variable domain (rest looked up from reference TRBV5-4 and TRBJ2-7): ETGVTQSPTHLIKTRGQQVTLRCSSQSGHNTVSWYQQALGQGPQFIFQYYREEENGRGNFPPRFSGLQFPNYSSELNVNALELDDSALYLCASSLDPTREQYFGPGTRLTVT.

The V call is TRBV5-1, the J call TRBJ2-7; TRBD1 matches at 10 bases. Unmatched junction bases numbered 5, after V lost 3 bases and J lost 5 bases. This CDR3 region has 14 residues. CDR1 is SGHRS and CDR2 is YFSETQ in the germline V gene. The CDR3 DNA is TGCGCCAGCAGCTGGACAGGGGGGATTCACGAGCAGTACTTC. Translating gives CASSWTGGIHEQYF.

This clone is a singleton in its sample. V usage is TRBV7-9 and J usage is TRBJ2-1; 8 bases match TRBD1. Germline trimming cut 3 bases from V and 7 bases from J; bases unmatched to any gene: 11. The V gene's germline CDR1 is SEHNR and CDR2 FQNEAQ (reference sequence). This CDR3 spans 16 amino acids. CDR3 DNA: TGTGCCAGCAGCTTTTCGTTGGGGACAGGCCCGAATGAGCAGTTCTTC. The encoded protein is CASSFSLGTGPNEQFF.

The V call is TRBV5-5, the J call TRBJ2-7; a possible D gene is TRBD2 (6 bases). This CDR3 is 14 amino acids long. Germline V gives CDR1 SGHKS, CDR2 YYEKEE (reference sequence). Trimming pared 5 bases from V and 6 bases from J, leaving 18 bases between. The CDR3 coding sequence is TGTGCCAGCAGTTCCCGGGACTCACCGCCCGAGCAGTACTTC. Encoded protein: CASSSRDSPPEQYF.

Written as DNA, the CDR3 is TGTGCCAGCAGCCCCGGGACAACGGAGACCCAGTACTTC. This translates into CASSPGTTETQYF. The rearrangement uses TRBV5-6 and TRBJ2-5; D is possibly TRBD1 (6 bases). The CDR3 totals 13 residues. Trimming removed 4 bases at V and 5 bases at J, with 12 bases between. CDR1 SGHDT and CDR2 YYEEEE come from the germline V gene.

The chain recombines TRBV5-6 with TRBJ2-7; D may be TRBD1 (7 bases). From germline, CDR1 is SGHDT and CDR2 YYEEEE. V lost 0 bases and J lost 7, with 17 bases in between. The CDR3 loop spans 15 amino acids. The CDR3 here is CASSLGRGSGGEQYF. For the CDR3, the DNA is TGTGCCAGCAGCTTGGGCAGGGGGTCCGGAGGGGAGCAGTACTTC.

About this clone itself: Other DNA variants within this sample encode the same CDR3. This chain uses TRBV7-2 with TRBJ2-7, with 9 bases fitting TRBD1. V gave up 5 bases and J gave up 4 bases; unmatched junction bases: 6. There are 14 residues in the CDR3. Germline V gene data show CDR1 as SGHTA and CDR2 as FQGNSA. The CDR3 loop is CASSPGQGTYEQYF. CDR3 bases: TGTGCCAGCAGCCCAGGACAGGGGACGTACGAGCAGTACTTC.